This T cell receptor beta chain came from a study of cytomegalovirus exposure and HLA in healthy donors. Across the whole study: Early released data comprised 75 million to 100 million unique TCRs from HLA-typed donors.

Study-level findings and limits: When analyzed later, the rates of TCR association showed variation by HLA locus, with DRB1 the most and HLA-C the fewest. Later, an analysis found that common viral pathogens appeared to be linked with several of the most significant clusters.

CDR3 size: 13 residues. The J segment lost 3 bases and the V segment lost 5 bases, leaving 4 bases of the junction unmatched. CDR1 and CDR2 from the germline V gene are SGHAT and FQDESV (reference sequence). Only a few counts were recorded for this clone. As yet, its antigen is unknown. The study ran its PCR with 60 Vbeta and 13 Jbeta primers. The repertoire was sequenced with immunoSEQ multiplex PCR; TCRdb's copy has only in-frame clones and lacks some. The data contain 100,000 to 150,000 clones, 80% of them singletons. The receptor's source is a female donor in good health and CMV-seronegative. The chain uses TRBV11-1 and TRBJ2-7, with TRBD1 matching 7 bases. Sequencing input: PBMCs. The CDR3 sequence is CASSLRTGYEQYF. Written as DNA, the CDR3 is TGTGCCAGCAGCCTCCGGACAGGCTACGAGCAGTACTTC.